The 30 T cell receptor beta chains listed next were all sequenced from one sample in a study of beta chain features in type 1 diabetes. Study-level results: When Type 1 diabetes patients were examined, their TCRB CDR3s proved moderately but significantly shorter in all four CD4+ subsets.

Sequenced material consisted of expressed TCRB transcripts (all of the isolated RNA was reverse transcribed). Sequencing was performed with immunoSEQ multiplex PCR; in TCRdb, only in-frame clones are kept and a portion is missing. Of around 690,000 clones listed, about an eighth are singletons. Their specific antigens are unknown. Material for sequencing was naive CD4+ T cells from blood. The source is a young man with type 1 diabetes.

V is TRBV9 and J is TRBJ1-4; D remains unclear. Trimming removed 0 bases at V and 3 bases at J, with 12 bases between. This CDR3 spans 16 amino acids. Germline V gives CDR1 SGDLS, CDR2 YYNGEE. The CDR3 loop reads CASSVGGAGPNEKLFF. The CDR3 nucleotides are TGTGCCAGCAGCGTAGGAGGCGCCGGGCCTAATGAAAAACTGTTTTTT.

Note on this clone: This specimen includes other DNA sequences encoding the same CDR3. V is TRBV10-3 and J is TRBJ1-5; 8 bases are a match to TRBD1. The J segment lost 5 bases and the V segment lost 6 bases, leaving 3 bases of the junction unmatched. Germline-derived CDR1 and CDR2 are ENHRY and SYGVKD. The CDR3 length is 13 residues. The CDR3 DNA sequence: TGTGCCATCAGGGACAGGGTCGATCAGCCCCAGCATTTT. Protein product: CAIRDRVDQPQHF.

The chain carries TRBV2 and TRBJ1-4; D call uncertain. Germline V gives CDR1 SNHLY, CDR2 FYNNEI. V shed 6 bases and J shed 8 bases, with 16 bases lying between them. The CDR3 has 14 amino acids. In nucleotides, the CDR3 is TGTGCCAGCAGCACTAGGAGGGTTGGGGAAAAACTGTTTTTT. Its protein is CASSTRRVGEKLFF.

The chain has TRBV11-2 and TRBJ2-1; D gene unclear. CDR1 SGHAT and CDR2 FQNNGV come from the germline V gene. The V gene lost 3 bases and the J gene lost 8 bases, with 14 bases spanning the gap. This CDR3 contains 14 residues. CDR3 nucleotides: TGTGCCAGCAGCTTGGCCGGTACTACCGATGAGCAGTTCTTC. Its translation is CASSLAGTTDEQFF.

V is TRBV9 and J is TRBJ2-5; D perhaps matches TRBD1 (6 bases). From germline, CDR1 is SGDLS and CDR2 YYNGEE. V lost 4 bases and J 3 bases, leaving 13 bases between the germline ends. The CDR3 sequence is 14 residues long. The CDR3 loop is CASSRGKGEETQYF. The DNA of the CDR3 is TGTGCCAGCAGCAGGGGGAAGGGAGAAGAGACCCAGTACTTC.

A few counts support this clone. The V gene is TRBV29-1, the J gene TRBJ1-1; no firm D call. V lost 3 bases and J 0 bases, leaving 5 bases between the germline ends. The length of the CDR3 is 12 residues. The germline CDR1 and CDR2 sequences are SQVTM and ANQGSEA. The CDR3 here is CSVDEVNTEAFF. CDR3 DNA sequence: TGCAGCGTTGACGAGGTGAACACTGAAGCTTTCTTT.

This chain connects TRBV11-3 to TRBJ1-1; 9 bases agree with TRBD1. Losses at the gene ends were 4 bases for V and 11 bases for J; bases not matched to a gene: 5. CDR3 length: 12 residues. Looked up from germline, CDR1 is SGHNT and CDR2 is YENEEA. The CDR3 nucleotides are TGTGCCAGCAGCTATAGGACAGGGGCCGCTTTCTTT. Translation: CASSYRTGAAFF.

The chain links TRBV7-2 to TRBJ1-6; 9 bases align to TRBD1. Per germline, CDR1 SGHTA and CDR2 FQGNSA. This CDR3 has 15 residues. Trimming cost V 0 bases and J 10 bases; bases outside gene matches: 4. The DNA of the CDR3 is TGTGCCAGCAGCTTAGCTGGGACAGGGAGATCACCCCTCCACTTT. Translation gives CASSLAGTGRSPLHF. The entire variable domain, with the rest obtained from reference TRBV7-2 and TRBJ1-6, is as follows: GAGVSQSPSNKVTEKGKDVELRCDPISGHTALYWYRQSLGQGLEFLIYFQGNSAPDKSGLPSDRFSAERTGGSVSTLTIQRTQQEDSAVYLCASSLAGTGRSPLHFGNGTRLTVT.

This clone was recorded a few times. The rearrangement uses TRBV2 and TRBJ1-2; D remains ambiguous. CDR3 length: 12 residues. CDR1 is SNHLY, CDR2 FYNNEI, per germline. V shed 5 bases and J shed 3 bases, with 7 bases lying between them. CDR3 DNA: TGTGCCAGCAGTCAGAGTGACTATGGCTACACCTTC. Translated, it gives CASSQSDYGYTF.

This clone was observed a few times. J is TRBJ2-3 and V is TRBV5-4; 9 nucleotides align to TRBD1. Germline loops: CDR1 SGHNT, CDR2 YYREEE (reference sequence). The CDR3 has 15 residues. V lost 4 bases and J lost 1; bases outside the gene matches: 4. The DNA of the CDR3 is TGTGCCAGCAGCAAGGGACAGGGAGGCACAGATACGCAGTATTTT. Protein: CASSKGQGGTDTQYF.

This clone was counted only a few times. CDR3 nucleotides: TGTGCCAGCAGTTACTCCTCGCTGCGGCTCACAGATACGCAGTATTTT. This translates into CASSYSSLRLTDTQYF. The chain carries TRBV6-6 and TRBJ2-3; no reliable D call. Germline V gene sequence: CDR1 MNHNY, CDR2 SVGAGI (reference sequence). V lost 0 bases, J lost 2 bases, and 12 bases lay in between. The CDR3 extends over 16 amino acids.

This chain joins TRBV12-5 and TRBJ2-1; D might be TRBD1 or TRBD2, each matching 7 bases. CDR1 is LGHNT, CDR2 FRNRAP, per germline. With 0 bases removed from V and 1 base from J, the gap between germline ends came to 10 bases. The length of the CDR3 is 16 residues. As DNA, the CDR3 is TGTGCTAGTGGTTTGGTGCAGGGGGGGTCCTACAATGAGCAGTTCTTC. Translating gives CASGLVQGGSYNEQFF.

V and J are TRBV9 and TRBJ2-2, with 9 bases identical to TRBD1. J was trimmed by 6 bases and V by 0 bases; bases with no gene match: 6. This CDR3 contains 16 residues. Germline CDR1 SGDLS, CDR2 YYNGEE. The CDR3 here is CASSVAGQGFPGELFF. The CDR3 nucleotides are TGTGCCAGCAGCGTAGCGGGACAGGGCTTCCCCGGGGAGCTGTTTTTT.

This clone appeared many times. The V and J genes are TRBV4-3 and TRBJ2-4, with 11 bases identical to TRBD1. Losses at the gene ends were 1 base for V and 8 bases for J; bases not matched to a gene: 7. Germline CDR1 reads LGHNA; CDR2 reads YSLEER. The CDR3 spans 16 residues. CDR3 residues: CASSQGTGGEDDIQYF. The CDR3 coding sequence is TGCGCCAGCAGCCAAGGGACAGGGGGCGAGGACGACATTCAGTACTTC.

This clone has only a few counts. The chain has TRBV4-3 and TRBJ1-6, with 7 nucleotides matching TRBD1. CDR1 LGHNA and CDR2 YSLEER come from the germline V gene. CDR3 length equals 17 residues. After removal of 1 base from V and 4 bases from J, the junction contained 7 bases not matched to a gene. Written as DNA, the CDR3 is TGCGCCAGCAGCCAAGCGTTCTACAGGGGTTATAATTCACCCCTCCACTTT. Protein sequence: CASSQAFYRGYNSPLHF.

The chain links TRBV28 to TRBJ1-2; 7 bases line up with TRBD1. Germline-derived CDR1 and CDR2 are MDHEN and SYDVKM. With 6 bases clipped from V and 6 bases from J, the junction kept 10 bases outside the gene matches. The CDR3 loop spans 14 amino acids. The CDR3 sequence: CASRPPGQRNGYTF. CDR3 DNA sequence: TGTGCCAGCAGACCACCGGGACAGAGGAATGGCTACACCTTC.

The J gene is TRBJ2-1, the V gene TRBV25-1; possibly TRBD1 for D (6 bases). The CDR3 sequence is 16 residues long. Between the trimmed V and J ends, which lost 6 bases and 4 bases, there was a span of 19 bases. In germline, CDR1 is MGHDK, CDR2 SYGVNS. CDR3 sequence reads: CASRITGNLGYNEQFF. The CDR3 region has the DNA TGTGCCAGCAGAATTACAGGGAATTTGGGTTACAATGAGCAGTTCTTC.

The chain recombines TRBV7-9 with TRBJ1-1; TRBD1 aligns across 9 bases. V dropped 5 bases and J dropped 7; count of bases not matched to a gene: 8. The CDR3 sequence is 14 residues long. CDR1 and CDR2 (germline): SEHNR, FQNEAQ (reference sequence). CDR3 in DNA: TGTGCCAGCAGCCCACGGGACAGGGTGAGTGAAGCTTTCTTT. This codes for CASSPRDRVSEAFF.

The V call is TRBV11-2, the J call TRBJ1-3; D is undetermined. The germline gives CDR1 SGHAT, CDR2 FQNNGV. The CDR3 has 15 amino acids. V lost 7 bases and J lost 0, with 13 bases in between. The CDR3 sequence is CASTADTRSGNTIYF. CDR3 nucleotide sequence: TGTGCCAGCACCGCCGACACTCGCTCTGGAAACACCATATATTTT.

This clone was seen more than once but under ten times. The rearrangement uses TRBV9 and TRBJ1-6; no reliable D call. CDR1 and CDR2 from the germline V gene are SGDLS and YYNGEE. The CDR3 contains 13 residues. The ends were cut back, 3 bases at V and 13 bases at J, with 14 bases in the middle. The CDR3 DNA reads TGTGCCAGCAGCGACCGACCCGAATCCCCCCTCCACTTT. It translates to CASSDRPESPLHF.

This chain joins TRBV7-2 and TRBJ1-2; tentative D call: TRBD1 (6 bases). This CDR3 region has 15 residues. The germline V gene encodes CDR1 SGHTA and CDR2 FQGNSA. V was cut by 5 bases and J by 0 bases, with 13 bases left in between. The CDR3 nucleotides read TGTGCCAGCAGCGAACACCGGGACACTAACTATGGCTACACCTTC. The encoded protein is CASSEHRDTNYGYTF.

The chain is built from TRBV4-1 and TRBJ1-6; 7 nucleotides line up with TRBD1. Germline V gene data show CDR1 as MGHRA and CDR2 as YSYEKL. The CDR3 is 15 residues long. J lost 5 bases, V lost 3 bases, and 4 bases had no gene match. The CDR3: CASSHYGTDNSPLHF. DNA of the CDR3: TGCGCCAGCAGCCACTACGGGACAGATAATTCACCCCTCCACTTT.

There are a few counts of this clone. The chain links TRBV7-6 to TRBJ2-1; maybe TRBD2 (6 bases). Germline CDR1 and CDR2: SGHVS and FNYEAQ. Trimming took off 4 bases at V and 2 bases at J, with 9 bases between the two ends. CDR3 size: 14 residues. DNA of the CDR3: TGTGCCAGCAGCTCTTCGGGGGCCTACAATGAGCAGTTCTTC. Amino acid sequence: CASSSSGAYNEQFF.

The V and J genes are TRBV7-2 and TRBJ1-6; no definite D call. Between the trimmed V and J ends, which lost 0 bases and 7 bases, there was a span of 13 bases. CDR1 SGHTA and CDR2 FQGNSA come from the germline V gene. The CDR3 loop spans 16 amino acids. CDR3 nucleotide sequence: TGTGCCAGCAGCTTAGCCTCGGCGGGCAGCAATTCACCCCTCCACTTT. It encodes CASSLASAGSNSPLHF.

Note on this clone: Just one base apart from a much larger clone, this may be a read error. The chain recombines TRBV7-2 with TRBJ2-5; D unclear. The CDR3 is 11 residues long. Trimming left V 2 bases short and J 5 bases short, with 3 bases between. Germline V CDR1 and CDR2: SGHTA, FQGNSA. The CDR3 sequence: CASSLWETQYF. The CDR3 region has the DNA TGTGCCAGCAGCTTATGGGAGACCCAGTACTTC.

As for this clone: Mismatch with germline at one junction end may stem from a read error. The chain employs TRBV7-7 and TRBJ2-7; maybe TRBD2 (5 bases). There are 17 residues in the CDR3. CDR1 SSHAT and CDR2 FNYEAQ come from the germline V gene (reference sequence). The CDR3 DNA is TGTGCTAGCAGCTTAGAGGCGGCCGCTCGGGACTCCTACGAGCAGTACTTC. Translated: CASSLEAAARDSYEQYF.

In this sample, this clone turned up a few times. The chain recombines TRBV11-2 with TRBJ1-4; 8 bases map to TRBD1. The V segment lost 6 bases and the J segment 5 bases; nucleotides outside the gene matches: 5. Germline-derived CDR1 and CDR2 are SGHAT and FQNNGV. This CDR3 region has 14 residues. CDR3 residues: CASSQGQGNEKLFF. CDR3 DNA sequence: TGTGCCAGCAGTCAAGGACAGGGAAATGAAAAACTGTTTTTT. The full variable domain, completed using reference TRBV11-2 and TRBJ1-4, is EAGVAQSPRYKIIEKRQSVAFWCNPISGHATLYWYQQILGQGPKLLIQFQNNGVVDDSQLPKDRFSAERLKGVDSTLKIQPAKLEDSAVYLCASSQGQGNEKLFFGSGTQLSVL.

The chain couples TRBV15 to TRBJ2-3; 7 bases match TRBD1. Germline V CDR1 and CDR2: LNHNV, YYDKDF (reference sequence). The J segment lost 4 bases and the V segment lost 6 bases, leaving 10 bases of the junction unmatched. CDR3 length equals 15 residues. CDR3 sequence (DNA): TGTGCCACCAGAAGGACAGGTTCTTCATCAGATACGCAGTATTTT. This gives the protein CATRRTGSSSDTQYF.

The CDR3 region has the DNA TGTGCCAGCAGTTATGGCAGGGCGGTTTCACCCCTCCACTTT. Encoded protein: CASSYGRAVSPLHF. This chain connects TRBV27 to TRBJ1-6; tentatively, D is TRBD1 (5 bases). CDR3 size: 14 residues. V was cut by 4 bases and J by 9 bases, with 13 bases left in between. Germline V gene lookup returns CDR1 MNHEY and CDR2 SMNVEV (reference sequence).

The CDR3 coding sequence is TGCGCCAGCAGCCAAGTAGGGGCGGGAAACACCGGGGAGCTGTTTTTT. Its protein is CASSQVGAGNTGELFF. The V gene is TRBV4-3, the J gene TRBJ2-2, with TRBD2 as a possible D gene (6 bases). Trimming took 1 base from V and 2 from J, leaving 11 bases between them. CDR3 size: 16 residues. Germline CDR1 reads LGHNA; CDR2 reads YSLEER.